This TCR beta chain derives from a study of blood T cell repertoires in COVID-19 (dated by TCRdb to about 2020). Notes on the research overall: Samples covering the acute and convalescent phases of COVID-19 were provided by collaborators in the United States, Italy and Spain. A de-identified subject ID, COVID-19 status, age in years and sex were almost always included in the sample metadata. The repertoires were released in a freely available public database meant as a resource for research on the immune response to SARS-CoV-2. The samples were drawn from the first 160 participants of the ongoing ImmuneRACE study and from 1,254 subjects provided by 6 global collaborators. HLA class I and class II types, where available, came from metadata supplied by the sample provider rather than from assay-based typing. The material from the prospective study consisted of cDNA or gDNA derived from T cells, B-cell-depleted T cells, or PBMCs. The dataset comprised deeply sampled blood TCRbeta repertoires from subjects exposed to, actively infected with, or recovered from COVID-19. Results and caveats for the whole study, not just this receptor: The amount of clinical and demographic metadata varied by source and participant and was provided uncurated.

Of note for this clone: What this receptor recognizes is not known. No base-level quality is on record; no much larger clone is a single base apart.

One collaborating source in Seattle enrolled patients during active infection and followed them longitudinally through the course of disease. Each collaborating institution followed its own protocols to collect whole blood in K2EDTA tubes. For TCRbeta analysis, collaborators shipped samples in one of three forms: frozen whole blood, isolated PBMCs, or DNA extracted from either of those sample types. TCRbeta CDR3 regions were amplified from genomic DNA by means of the immunoSEQ Assay, a bias-controlled multiplex PCR. Per the authors' processing: Within the assay, amplification of reference gene primers was used to estimate how many nucleated cells each sample contained. Sequence reads were collapsed and filtered to measure the absolute abundance of every unique TCRbeta CDR3 rearrangement. For each sample, productive Simpson clonality was calculated by taking the square root of Simpson's diversity index across productive rearrangements. In its TCRdb copy, this immuneACCESS table keeps in-frame sequences only and misses some clones. Where compared with another copy, unresolved V genes explain less than half of these, and the others have no known cause. V, J and clone size are taken as reported in that table, and D and trimming were inferred from the DNA itself. This sample is represented by 200,000 to 250,000 clones; about 85% of them were singletons. Of the sample, roughly a tenth falls within the top ten clones.

Sequenced input: peripheral blood. This TCR was sampled from a woman between 45 and 65 years old with COVID-19, enrolled during active disease.

The DNA is TGTGCCAGTAATCTAGCGGGGGGGCTGGGCGAGCAGTTCTTC. Protein translation: CASNLAGGLGEQFF. This chain is built from TRBV19 and TRBJ2-1, with 12 middle bases fitting TRBD2. From the cysteine up to the phenylalanine, the CDR3 has a length of 14 residues. Just CDR3 DNA is preserved here, 42 bases in frame from base 1. Germline trimming amounts to 7 bases on V and 10 bases on J, with 8 as the count of junction bases outside the gene matches. Based on the germline V gene (reference sequence), the CDR1 and CDR2 sequences are LNHDA and SQIVND.